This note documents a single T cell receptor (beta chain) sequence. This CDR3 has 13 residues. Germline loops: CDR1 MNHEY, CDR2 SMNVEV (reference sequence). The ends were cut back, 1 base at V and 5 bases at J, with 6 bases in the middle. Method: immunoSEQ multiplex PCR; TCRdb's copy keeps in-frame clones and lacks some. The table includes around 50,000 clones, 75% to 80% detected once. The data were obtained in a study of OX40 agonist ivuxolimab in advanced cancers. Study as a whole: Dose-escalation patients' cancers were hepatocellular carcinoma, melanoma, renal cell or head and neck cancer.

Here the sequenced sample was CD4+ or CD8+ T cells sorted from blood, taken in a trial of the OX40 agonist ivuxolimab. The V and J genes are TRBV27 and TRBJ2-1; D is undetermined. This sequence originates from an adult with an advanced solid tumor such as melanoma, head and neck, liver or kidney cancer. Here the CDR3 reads CASSLLGNNEQFF. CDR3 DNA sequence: TGTGCCAGCAGTTTATTAGGGAACAATGAGCAGTTCTTC.